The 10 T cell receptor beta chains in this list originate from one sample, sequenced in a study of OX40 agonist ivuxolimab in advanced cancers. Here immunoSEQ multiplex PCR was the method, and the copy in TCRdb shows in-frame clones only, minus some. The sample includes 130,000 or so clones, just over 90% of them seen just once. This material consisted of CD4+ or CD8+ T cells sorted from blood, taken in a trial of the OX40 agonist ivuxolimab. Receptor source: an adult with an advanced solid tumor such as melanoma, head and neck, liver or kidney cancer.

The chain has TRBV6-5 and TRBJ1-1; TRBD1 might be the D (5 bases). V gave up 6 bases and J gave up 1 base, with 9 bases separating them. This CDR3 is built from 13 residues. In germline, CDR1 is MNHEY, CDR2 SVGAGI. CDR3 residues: CASSGDRNTEAFF. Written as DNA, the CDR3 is TGTGCCAGCAGCGGCGACAGGAACACTGAAGCTTTCTTT.

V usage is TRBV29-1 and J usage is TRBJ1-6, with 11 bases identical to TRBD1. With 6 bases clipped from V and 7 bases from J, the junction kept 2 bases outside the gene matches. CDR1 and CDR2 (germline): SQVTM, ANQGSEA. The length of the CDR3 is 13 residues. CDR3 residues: CSVRDRGNSPLHF. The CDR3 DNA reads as TGCAGCGTGAGGGACAGGGGGAATTCACCCCTCCACTTT.

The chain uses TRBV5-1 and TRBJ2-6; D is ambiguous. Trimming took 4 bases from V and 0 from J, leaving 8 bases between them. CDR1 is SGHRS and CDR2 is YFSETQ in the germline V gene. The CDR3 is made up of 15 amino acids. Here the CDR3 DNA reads TGCGCCAGCAGCCAAGGTGGCTCTGGGGCCAACGTCCTGACTTTC. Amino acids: CASSQGGSGANVLTF.

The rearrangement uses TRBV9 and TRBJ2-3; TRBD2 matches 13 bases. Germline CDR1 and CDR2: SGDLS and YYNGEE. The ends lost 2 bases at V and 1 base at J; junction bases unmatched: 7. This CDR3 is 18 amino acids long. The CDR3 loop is CASSVFRTSGGGTDTQYF. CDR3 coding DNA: TGTGCCAGCAGCGTCTTTCGGACTAGCGGGGGCGGCACAGATACGCAGTATTTT. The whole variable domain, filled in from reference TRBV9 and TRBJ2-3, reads DSGVTQTPKHLITATGQRVTLRCSPRSGDLSVYWYQQSLDQGLQFLIQYYNGEERAKGNILERFSAQQFPDLHSELNLSSLELGDSALYFCASSVFRTSGGGTDTQYFGPGTRLTVL.

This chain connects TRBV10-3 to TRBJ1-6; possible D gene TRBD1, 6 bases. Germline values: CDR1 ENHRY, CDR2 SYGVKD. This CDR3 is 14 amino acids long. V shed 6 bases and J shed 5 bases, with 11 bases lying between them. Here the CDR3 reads CAIRAGQDNSPLHF. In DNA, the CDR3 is TGTGCCATCAGAGCGGGACAAGATAATTCACCCCTCCACTTT.

CDR3 residues: CASSQGAGAWGTQYF. The CDR3, as DNA: TGTGCCAGCAGCCAGGGGGCGGGGGCTTGGGGGACCCAGTACTTC. This rearrangement joins TRBV7-2 to TRBJ2-5, with D possibly being TRBD1 (8 bases). The CDR3 runs 15 residues. Trimming removed 5 bases at V and 7 bases at J, with 20 bases between. CDR1 SGHTA and CDR2 FQGNSA come from the germline V gene.

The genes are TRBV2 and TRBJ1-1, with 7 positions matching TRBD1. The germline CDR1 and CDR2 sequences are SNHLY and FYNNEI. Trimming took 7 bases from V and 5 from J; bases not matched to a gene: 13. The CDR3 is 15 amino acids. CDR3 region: CASTDLQGGGTEAFF. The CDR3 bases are TGTGCCAGCACGGATCTTCAGGGGGGGGGTACTGAAGCTTTCTTT.

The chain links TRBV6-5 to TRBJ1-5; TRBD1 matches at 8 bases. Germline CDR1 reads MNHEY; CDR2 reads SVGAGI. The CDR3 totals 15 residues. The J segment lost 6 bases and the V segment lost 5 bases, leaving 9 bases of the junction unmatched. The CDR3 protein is CASSQKTGAGQPQHF. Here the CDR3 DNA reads TGTGCCAGCAGTCAAAAGACAGGGGCTGGTCAGCCCCAGCATTTT.

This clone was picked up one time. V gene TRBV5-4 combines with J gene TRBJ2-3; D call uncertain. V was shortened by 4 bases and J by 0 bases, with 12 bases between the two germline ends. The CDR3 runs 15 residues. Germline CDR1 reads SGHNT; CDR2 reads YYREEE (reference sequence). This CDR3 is CASSARASSTDTQYF. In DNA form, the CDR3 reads TGTGCCAGCAGCGCCCGAGCTAGTAGCACAGATACGCAGTATTTT.

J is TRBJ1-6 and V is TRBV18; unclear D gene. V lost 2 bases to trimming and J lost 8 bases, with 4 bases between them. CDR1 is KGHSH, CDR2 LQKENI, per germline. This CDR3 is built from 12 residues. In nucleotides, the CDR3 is TGTGCCAGCTCACCAACCGATTCACCCCTCCACTTT. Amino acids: CASSPTDSPLHF.